The 19 T cell receptor beta chains reported below all come from one sample, sequenced in a study of beta chain features in type 1 diabetes (dated by TCRdb to the late 2010s). The library was built by means of the immunoSEQ multiplex PCR assay. All of the isolated RNA was reverse transcribed with the High Capacity cDNA Reverse Transcription Kit, so expressed TCRB transcripts were sequenced. Imported from immuneACCESS, the table was reduced by TCRdb to in-frame sequences with V and J called. These copies leave out some clones; in studies compared against another copy, an unresolved V gene accounts for under half, and the cause of the remainder is not known. The sample profile shows around 310,000 clones; approximately 10% of them were found once. 0.015% of the sample rests with the top ten. The sample was naive CD4+ T cells from blood. Reading the label with the study, this specimen's cell subset or site is: true naive CD4+ T cells. These receptors came from a woman in her twenties or thirties in good health.

This chain connects TRBV5-1 to TRBJ2-3; 7 bases line up with TRBD2. The CDR3 runs to 15 residues. Unmatched junction bases numbered 11, after V lost 4 bases and J lost 6 bases. CDR1 SGHRS and CDR2 YFSETQ come from the germline V gene. The DNA for the CDR3 is TGCGCCAGCAGCCTGGATGGAAGGGGAGGGGATACGCAGTATTTT. This encodes CASSLDGRGGDTQYF.

The sample holds a few counts of this clone. This chain links TRBV7-2 with TRBJ2-1; no clear D gene. CDR3 length: 11 residues. Between the trimmed V and J ends, which lost 5 bases and 9 bases, there was a span of 8 bases. Looked up from germline, CDR1 is SGHTA and CDR2 is FQGNSA. CDR3 DNA sequence: TGTGCCAGCAGCGCTAGAGGTGAGCAGTTCTTC. Translation gives CASSARGEQFF.

V gene TRBV28 combines with J gene TRBJ1-1; 9 bases agree with TRBD1. Looked up from germline, CDR1 is MDHEN and CDR2 is SYDVKM. The length of the CDR3 is 12 residues. The V gene end was trimmed by 5 bases and the J gene end by 11 bases; junction bases not matched to a gene: 6. This chain's CDR3 is CASSLGQGLAFF. The CDR3, as DNA: TGTGCCAGCAGTCTCGGACAGGGGCTCGCTTTCTTT.

The rearrangement links TRBV7-9 to TRBJ2-1; 11 positions match TRBD2. Germline CDR1 is SEHNR and CDR2 is FQNEAQ (reference sequence). The CDR3 extends over 15 amino acids. V lost 1 base and J lost 5; bases outside the gene matches: 1. CDR3 DNA sequence: TGTGCCAGCAGCTTAGTAGCGGGAGGGAACAATGAGCAGTTCTTC. Protein: CASSLVAGGNNEQFF.

For the CDR3, the DNA is TGTGCCAGCAGCTCCAGGCTAGCGGGAGGAGATACGCAGTATTTT. Translating it yields CASSSRLAGGDTQYF. J is TRBJ2-3 and V is TRBV11-2; 11 bases align to TRBD2. The CDR3 is made up of 15 amino acids. Germline values: CDR1 SGHAT, CDR2 FQNNGV. The V segment lost 4 bases and the J segment 5 bases; nucleotides outside the gene matches: 5.

This CDR3 reads CASSYGLAGDTQYF. DNA of the CDR3: TGTGCCAGCAGCTACGGACTAGCGGGAGATACGCAGTATTTT. The V gene is TRBV5-4, the J gene TRBJ2-3, with TRBD2 identical over 11 bases. Per germline, CDR1 SGHNT and CDR2 YYREEE (reference sequence). The junction had 2 bases not matched to a gene; V was cut back by 3 bases and J by 5 bases. The length of the CDR3 is 14 residues.

The chain recombines TRBV28 with TRBJ1-2, with D perhaps TRBD1 (6 bases). Trimming shortened V by 2 bases and J by 8 bases, and 12 bases separated the two germline ends. The CDR3 covers 13 residues. CDR1 and CDR2 (germline): MDHEN, SYDVKM. Here the CDR3 DNA reads TGTGCCAGCAGTTTAGCGGCAGGGGTAGGCTACACCTTC. Amino acid sequence: CASSLAAGVGYTF.

The chain employs TRBV10-3 and TRBJ1-5; D is unclear. CDR1 and CDR2 (germline): ENHRY, SYGVKD. There are 16 residues in the CDR3. Trimming removed 3 bases at V and 4 bases at J, with 16 bases between. The chain's CDR3 is CAISERPQASNQPQHF. DNA of the CDR3: TGTGCCATCAGTGAACGGCCCCAGGCGTCTAATCAGCCCCAGCATTTT.

The chain couples TRBV5-6 to TRBJ2-1; 7 bases align to TRBD2. The germline CDR1 and CDR2 sequences are SGHDT and YYEEEE. Trimming took 4 bases from V and 8 from J; bases not matched to a gene: 9. The CDR3 is made up of 14 amino acids. Here the CDR3 DNA reads TGTGCCAGCAGCCCCCGAGGCGGGAGCGATGAGCAGTTCTTC. Protein: CASSPRGGSDEQFF. The full variable domain, its missing parts supplied by reference TRBV5-6 and TRBJ2-1, is DAGVTQSPTHLIKTRGQQVTLRCSPKSGHDTVSWYQQALGQGPQFIFQYYEEEERQRGNFPDRFSGHQFPNYSSELNVNALLLGDSALYLCASSPRGGSDEQFFGPGTRLTVL.

Turning to this clone: One end of the junction does not line up with germline, which may come from a read error. This sample includes further DNA sequences coding for the same CDR3. The chain links TRBV9 to TRBJ2-2, with D possibly being TRBD2 (7 bases). CDR3 length: 14 amino acids. CDR1 SGDLS and CDR2 YYNGEE come from the germline V gene. The CDR3 DNA reads TGTGCCAGCAGCGTAGCGGGGGGCACCGGAGAGCTGTTTTTT. This translates into CASSVAGGTGELFF.

V is TRBV25-1 and J is TRBJ1-2; TRBD1 agrees at 8 bases. V dropped 4 bases and J dropped 8; count of bases not matched to a gene: 15. CDR3 size: 16 residues. Germline CDR1 MGHDK, CDR2 SYGVNS. The CDR3 is CASSGPPGQDSSGYTF. CDR3 bases: TGTGCCAGCAGTGGCCCCCCGGGACAGGATTCCTCGGGCTACACCTTC.

In this sample, this clone turned up a few times. The gene calls are TRBV11-2 and TRBJ2-7; TRBD1 might be the D (6 bases). From germline, CDR1 is SGHAT and CDR2 FQNNGV. V lost 8 bases and J 1 base, leaving 12 bases between the germline ends. CDR3 size: 13 residues. CDR3 sequence (DNA): TGTGCCAGCGGATGGACAGCGTCCTACGAGCAGTACTTC. Translated: CASGWTASYEQYF.

This clone was picked up a small number of times. The J gene is TRBJ1-2, the V gene TRBV6-5; 9 nucleotides match TRBD1. With 4 bases clipped from V and 4 bases from J, the junction kept 1 base outside the gene matches. The length of the CDR3 is 13 residues. The germline gives CDR1 MNHEY, CDR2 SVGAGI. The CDR3 DNA reads as TGTGCCAGCAGTTCGGGACAGGGCTATGGCTACACCTTC. This gives the protein CASSSGQGYGYTF.

The chain links TRBV11-1 to TRBJ2-5, with 8 bases identical to TRBD1. The CDR3 runs to 14 residues. Losses at the gene ends were 5 bases for V and 2 bases for J; bases not matched to a gene: 4. The V gene's germline CDR1 is SGHAT and CDR2 FQDESV (reference sequence). CDR3 nucleotide sequence: TGTGCCAGCAGCGTCGACAGGGGTCAAGAGACCCAGTACTTC. It yields the protein CASSVDRGQETQYF. The complete variable domain, with remaining parts taken from reference TRBV11-1 and TRBJ2-5, reads EAEVAQSPRYKITEKSQAVAFWCDPISGHATLYWYRQILGQGPELLVQFQDESVVDDSQLPKDRFSAERLKGVDSTLKIQPAELGDSAMYLCASSVDRGQETQYFGPGTRLLVL.

This clone has a single count. The chain is built from TRBV5-1 and TRBJ1-4; D possibly corresponds to TRBD1 (6 bases). The CDR3 is 15 amino acids. Trimming removed 0 bases at V and 8 bases at J, with 14 bases between. Germline CDR1 reads SGHRS; CDR2 reads YFSETQ. The CDR3 region is CASSLGGRGDEKLFF. DNA of the CDR3: TGCGCCAGCAGCTTGGGGGGCAGGGGAGACGAAAAACTGTTTTTT.

This clone came up a few times. The chain has TRBV19 and TRBJ2-5; TRBD1 aligns across 8 bases. V gave up 4 bases and J gave up 0 bases; unmatched junction bases: 4. Germline V lookup: CDR1 LNHDA, CDR2 SQIVND (reference sequence). This CDR3 region has 15 residues. In DNA form, the CDR3 reads TGTGCCAGTAGTAAGGGACAGGCCCACCAAGAGACCCAGTACTTC. Translating gives CASSKGQAHQETQYF.

This clone was picked up a small number of times. The V gene is TRBV4-2, the J gene TRBJ1-2; D possibly corresponds to TRBD1 (5 bases). Germline V gene data show CDR1 as LGHNA and CDR2 as YNFKEQ. This CDR3 has 16 amino acids. Trimming stripped 4 bases from V and 8 bases from J, with 23 bases between. CDR3 in amino acids: CASSRPGWQGGGGYTF. The CDR3 bases are TGTGCCAGCAGCCGCCCTGGGTGGCAGGGAGGAGGAGGCTACACCTTC.

The V call is TRBV7-9, the J call TRBJ2-4, with D perhaps matching TRBD2 (6 bases). The CDR3 sequence is 14 residues long. Germline CDR1 reads SEHNR; CDR2 reads FQNEAQ (reference sequence). V shed 6 bases and J shed 1 base, with 10 bases lying between them. The CDR3 region is CASSLALAKNIQYF. The CDR3 DNA is TGTGCCAGCAGTCTAGCGTTGGCCAAAAACATTCAGTACTTC.

This clone came up a few times. V usage is TRBV18 and J usage is TRBJ2-3; maybe TRBD2 (6 bases). Between the trimmed V and J ends, which lost 0 bases and 0 bases, there was a span of 16 bases. This CDR3 is built from 18 residues. Germline V CDR1 and CDR2: KGHSH, LQKENI. The CDR3 protein is CASSPPMPSAPSTDTQYF. As DNA, the CDR3 is TGTGCCAGCTCACCACCGATGCCTAGCGCCCCTAGCACAGATACGCAGTATTTT.